The 22 T cell receptor beta chains presented below share a single source sample, sequenced in a study of blood T cell repertoires in COVID-19. Using immunoSEQ multiplex PCR, the repertoire was profiled, and TCRdb retains in-frame clones only, with some absent. Here the sample spans around 370,000 clones, 88% being singletons. The source material was PBMCs or T cells enriched from blood (not recorded which). These receptors were taken from a woman under 30 who had recovered from COVID-19.

The V and J genes are TRBV6-5 and TRBJ2-5; 7 nucleotides match TRBD2. The CDR3 sequence is 15 residues long. The germline CDR1 and CDR2 sequences are MNHEY and SVGAGI. J lost 2 bases, V lost 6 bases, and 9 bases had no gene match. The CDR3 region is CASSLVPRGQETQYF. As DNA, the CDR3 is TGTGCCAGCAGCTTAGTTCCGCGGGGGCAAGAGACCCAGTACTTC.

This sequence joins TRBV24-1 and TRBJ2-1, with D tentatively TRBD2 (6 bases). Germline CDR1 reads KGHDR; CDR2 reads SFDVKD. The CDR3 spans 17 residues. Between the trimmed V and J ends, which lost 4 bases and 9 bases, there was a span of 24 bases. CDR3 DNA sequence: TGTGCCACCAGTGACCAGACCTGGAGGGATAGAGCGGGTGAGCAGTTCTTC. Amino acids: CATSDQTWRDRAGEQFF.

The chain couples TRBV30 to TRBJ1-1; maybe TRBD1 (6 bases). Looked up from germline, CDR1 is GTSNPN and CDR2 is SVGIG (reference sequence). Between the trimmed V and J ends, which lost 2 bases and 0 bases, there was a span of 10 bases. CDR3 size: 14 residues. In nucleotides, the CDR3 is TGTGCCTGGAGTCGACAGGATATGAACACTGAAGCTTTCTTT. This encodes CAWSRQDMNTEAFF.

The V call is TRBV29-1, the J call TRBJ1-3; TRBD1 might be the D (6 bases). The length of the CDR3 is 15 residues. Germline CDR1 reads SQVTM; CDR2 reads ANQGSEA. The V end lost 5 bases, the J end lost 0 bases, and 14 bases lay between the germline ends. The CDR3 DNA follows: TGCAGCGTTCTCTGGACAGCCAGCTCTGGAAACACCATATATTTT. It specifies CSVLWTASSGNTIYF.

On this clone: Other DNA sequences within the sample encode an identical CDR3. This sequence joins TRBV3-1 (or the pseudogene TRBV3-2) and TRBJ1-3; tentative D call: TRBD1 (5 bases). The CDR3 spans 14 residues. In germline, CDR1 is LGHDT, CDR2 YNNKEL (reference sequence). The V end was cut by 3 bases, the J end by 3 bases, with 9 bases between. The CDR3 DNA follows: TGTGCCAGCAGCCAGGGGGGGAGTGGAAACACCATATATTTT. It codes for CASSQGGSGNTIYF.

The chain has TRBV5-6 and TRBJ1-6; 8 bases line up with TRBD1. Germline lookup yields CDR1 SGHDT and CDR2 YYEEEE. The CDR3 totals 16 residues. Germline trimming cut 1 base from V and 8 bases from J; bases unmatched to any gene: 8. CDR3 residues: CASSLHLDRVDSPLHF. Written as DNA, the CDR3 is TGTGCCAGCAGCTTGCATCTGGACAGGGTTGATTCACCCCTCCACTTT.

The chain combines TRBV14 with TRBJ2-1; D is undetermined. CDR1 is SGHDN and CDR2 is FVKESK in the germline V gene. The ends were cut back, 0 bases at V and 7 bases at J, with 7 bases in the middle. The length of the CDR3 is 13 residues. CDR3 loop: CASSQDLVNEQFF. The CDR3 DNA is TGTGCCAGCAGCCAAGATTTAGTTAATGAGCAGTTCTTC.

V is TRBV30 and J is TRBJ2-7, with D possibly being TRBD1 (6 bases). V lost 0 bases, J lost 2 bases, and 14 bases lay in between. CDR3 length: 15 amino acids. The germline gives CDR1 GTSNPN, CDR2 SVGIG (reference sequence). Written as DNA, the CDR3 is TGTGCCTGGAGTGTATCCCCAGGGGCGCCCTACGAGCAGTACTTC. Its protein is CAWSVSPGAPYEQYF.

This rearrangement joins TRBV6-5 to TRBJ1-1, with TRBD1 as a possible D gene (6 bases). Germline V CDR1 and CDR2: MNHEY, SVGAGI. V lost 7 bases and J lost 1, with 16 bases in between. The CDR3 spans 15 residues. The DNA of the CDR3 is TGTGCCAGCAAGAGGGGGTATACGGGGAACACTGAAGCTTTCTTT. It codes for CASKRGYTGNTEAFF.

The chain links TRBV6-2 or TRBV6-3 to TRBJ2-3, with 11 bases fitting TRBD2. This CDR3 is built from 15 residues. Germline CDR1 is MNHEY and CDR2 is SVGEGT. Trimming removed 5 bases from V and 2 bases from J; junction bases left unmatched: 3. As DNA, the CDR3 is TGTGCCAGCAGTCGGACTAGCGGGCACACAGATACGCAGTATTTT. Translating it yields CASSRTSGHTDTQYF.

In regard to this clone: A much larger clone lies a single base off, so this may be a read error. At the DNA level, this CDR3 is encoded by other sequences in the same sample as well. This sequence joins TRBV27 and TRBJ1-2; tentatively, D is TRBD1 (5 bases). V dropped 3 bases and J dropped 2 bases, with 7 bases sitting between them. This CDR3 comprises 13 residues. The germline gives CDR1 MNHEY, CDR2 SMNVEV (reference sequence). CDR3 bases: TGTGCCAGCAGTTTCGCAGGGAACTATGGCTACACCTTC. This sequence encodes CASSFAGNYGYTF.

The chain is built from TRBV5-1 and TRBJ2-7, with TRBD2 as a possible D gene (7 bases). Germline assignment: CDR1 SGHRS and CDR2 YFSETQ. Deletions cut 4 bases from V and 1 base from J, with 21 bases between. This CDR3 has 17 amino acids. CDR3 DNA: TGCGCCAGCAGCGCACGAAGGGGGGGGCTAGGTTCCTACGAGCAGTACTTC. This gives the protein CASSARRGGLGSYEQYF.

The rearrangement links TRBV28 to TRBJ1-2; 7 bases are shared with TRBD1. The CDR3 loop spans 12 amino acids. The V segment lost 3 bases and the J segment 10 bases; nucleotides outside the gene matches: 5. Germline-derived CDR1 and CDR2 are MDHEN and SYDVKM. The CDR3 reads CASSFRQGVYTF. In nucleotides, the CDR3 is TGTGCCAGCAGTTTCAGACAGGGCGTCTACACCTTC.

V is TRBV7-2 and J is TRBJ1-1; 8 nucleotides agree with TRBD1. The CDR3 totals 15 residues. Germline V gene sequence: CDR1 SGHTA, CDR2 FQGNSA. Trimming took 0 bases from V and 7 from J; bases not matched to a gene: 7. The CDR3, as DNA: TGTGCCAGCAGCTTAGCAAGGACAGGGAGGTTTGAAGCTTTCTTT. Protein sequence: CASSLARTGRFEAFF.

The chain employs TRBV7-6 and TRBJ1-5, with D perhaps matching TRBD1 (5 bases). V was pared by 4 bases and J by 5 bases, with 12 bases between. The CDR3 is 14 residues long. The germline gives CDR1 SGHVS, CDR2 FNYEAQ. The CDR3 here is CASSSRAGDQPQHF. The CDR3 DNA sequence: TGTGCCAGCAGCTCCCGTGCGGGGGATCAGCCCCAGCATTTT.

The rearrangement uses TRBV11-2 and TRBJ1-1; D is uncertain. V shed 3 bases and J shed 9 bases, with 20 bases lying between them. CDR3 length: 15 amino acids. The V gene's germline CDR1 is SGHAT and CDR2 FQNNGV. CDR3 DNA: TGTGCCAGCAGCTTGAGCCCTGTAGTAAACCGAAAAGCTTTCTTT. Translating it yields CASSLSPVVNRKAFF.

The CDR3 protein is CASSLVGDEQFF. The CDR3 DNA is TGTGCCAGCAGCTTAGTAGGGGATGAGCAGTTCTTC. This chain connects TRBV5-6 to TRBJ2-1, with TRBD1 as a possible D gene (5 bases). CDR3 length equals 12 residues. Between the trimmed V and J ends, which lost 2 bases and 8 bases, there was a span of 8 bases. Germline V gives CDR1 SGHDT, CDR2 YYEEEE. The full variable domain, in which reference TRBV5-6 and TRBJ2-1 provide the parts outside the CDR3, is DAGVTQSPTHLIKTRGQQVTLRCSPKSGHDTVSWYQQALGQGPQFIFQYYEEEERQRGNFPDRFSGHQFPNYSSELNVNALLLGDSALYLCASSLVGDEQFFGPGTRLTVL.

The J gene is TRBJ2-2, the V gene TRBV19; perhaps TRBD1 as D (6 bases). Germline V lookup: CDR1 LNHDA, CDR2 SQIVND (reference sequence). This CDR3 has 16 residues. The V and J ends lost 1 base and 4 bases respectively, with 13 bases between them. The chain's CDR3 is CASSIGTRGPTGELFF. CDR3 coding DNA: TGTGCCAGTAGTATAGGCACCAGGGGCCCCACCGGGGAGCTGTTTTTT.

This clone appeared once. J is TRBJ2-5 and V is TRBV29-1; D is perhaps TRBD2 (6 bases). Per the germline V gene, CDR1 is SQVTM and CDR2 is ANQGSEA. The ends were cut back, 3 bases at V and 3 bases at J, with 8 bases in the middle. The CDR3 runs 12 residues. CDR3 in DNA: TGCAGCGTTGAGAGGAGGGAAGAGACCCAGTACTTC. Its translation is CSVERREETQYF.

This chain connects TRBV27 to TRBJ1-6; D perhaps matches TRBD1 (5 bases). CDR3 size: 15 residues. Deletions cut 6 bases from V and 3 bases from J, with 12 bases between. CDR1 and CDR2 (germline): MNHEY, SMNVEV (reference sequence). CDR3 bases: TGTGCCAGCAGGACGGCAGGGCACTATAATTCACCCCTCCACTTT. Translating it yields CASRTAGHYNSPLHF.

The rearrangement uses TRBV3-1 (or the pseudogene TRBV3-2) and TRBJ1-5; D uncertain. CDR1 and CDR2 from the germline V gene are LGHDT and YNNKEL (reference sequence). There are 15 residues in the CDR3. V was shortened by 3 bases and J by 2 bases, with 11 bases between the two germline ends. DNA of the CDR3: TGTGCCAGCAGCCACGGGTTCCGTGGCAATCAGCCCCAGCATTTT. It specifies CASSHGFRGNQPQHF.

This chain joins TRBV18 and TRBJ2-3; weak D call: TRBD1 (5 bases). Per the germline V gene, CDR1 is KGHSH and CDR2 is LQKENI. The CDR3 is 16 amino acids. Trimming removed 3 bases at V and 0 bases at J, with 13 bases between. CDR3 nucleotide sequence: TGTGCCAGCTCACCGGCATCAGGGAAGAGCACAGATACGCAGTATTTT. Translating it yields CASSPASGKSTDTQYF.